The 13 T cell receptor beta chains listed next were all sequenced from one sample in a study of control samples from healthy donors and cancer patients. Assay used: immunoSEQ multiplex PCR; TCRdb lists only in-frame clones, some missing. Of around 33,000 clones listed, roughly nine tenths are singletons. The sequenced material came from PBMCs. Receptors were obtained from a woman in her thirties or forties with lung cancer.

This clone was counted a few times. This rearrangement joins TRBV19 to TRBJ1-2; the D is unclear. V was pared by 10 bases and J by 0 bases, with 18 bases between. Germline values: CDR1 LNHDA, CDR2 SQIVND (reference sequence). The CDR3 is 15 residues long. The CDR3 sequence: CATTGGSKANYGYTF. CDR3 DNA: TGTGCCACTACCGGAGGGAGTAAAGCTAACTATGGCTACACCTTC.

The rearrangement joins TRBV7-9 to TRBJ1-1; D is undetermined. V was pared by 2 bases and J by 3 bases, with 7 bases between. CDR1 and CDR2 from the germline V gene are SEHNR and FQNEAQ (reference sequence). This CDR3 is built from 13 residues. For the CDR3, the DNA is TGTGCCAGCAGCTTATTGGCCGACACTGAAGCTTTCTTT. Amino acids: CASSLLADTEAFF. The full variable domain, in which reference TRBV7-9 and TRBJ1-1 provide the parts outside the CDR3, is DTGVSQNPRHKITKRGQNVTFRCDPISEHNRLYWYRQTLGQGPEFLTYFQNEAQLEKSRLLSDRFSAERPKGSFSTLEIQRTEQGDSAMYLCASSLLADTEAFFGQGTRLTVV.

V is TRBV29-1 and J is TRBJ1-2; TRBD1 agrees at 7 bases. The germline CDR1 and CDR2 sequences are SQVTM and ANQGSEA. The CDR3 length is 12 residues. V lost 6 bases, J lost 4 bases, and 5 bases stayed unmatched. The DNA for the CDR3 is TGCAGCGTCGGGACAGAATCCTATGGCTACACCTTC. Its protein is CSVGTESYGYTF.

This clone turned up a few times. The V and J genes are TRBV5-6 and TRBJ2-7; D uncertain. The V end lost 2 bases, the J end lost 5 bases, and 11 bases lay between the germline ends. Germline V lookup: CDR1 SGHDT, CDR2 YYEEEE. The CDR3 contains 13 residues. The CDR3 DNA reads as TGTGCCAGCAGCTTTGACCGGTCCGACGAGCAGTACTTC. Residues: CASSFDRSDEQYF.

This clone was seen once. The rearrangement uses TRBV2 and TRBJ1-3; TRBD1 aligns across 8 bases. The CDR3 is 15 residues long. Looked up from germline, CDR1 is SNHLY and CDR2 is FYNNEI. The V segment lost 6 bases and the J segment 0 bases; nucleotides outside the gene matches: 4. CDR3 nucleotide sequence: TGTGCCAGCAGGAGGGACAGGTACTCTGGAAACACCATATATTTT. This translates into CASRRDRYSGNTIYF. The variable domain in full, with the rest retrieved from reference TRBV2 and TRBJ1-3, is EPEVTQTPSHQVTQMGQEVILRCVPISNHLYFYWYRQILGQKVEFLVSFYNNEISEKSEIFDDQFSVERPDGSNFTLKIRSTKLEDSAMYFCASRRDRYSGNTIYFGEGSWLTVV.

This chain connects TRBV27 to TRBJ1-2; 9 bases match TRBD1. With V trimmed by 5 bases and J by 3 bases, 4 bases remained unmatched. The CDR3 consists of 14 residues. The germline V gene has CDR1 MNHEY and CDR2 SMNVEV (reference sequence). As DNA, the CDR3 is TGTGCCAGCAGTCCCGGGACAGGGTACTATGGCTACACCTTC. Translated, it gives CASSPGTGYYGYTF.

The chain has TRBV3-1 (or the pseudogene TRBV3-2) and TRBJ2-3; D perhaps matches TRBD1 (5 bases). Trimming shortened V by 1 base and J by 15 bases, and 17 bases separated the two germline ends. This CDR3 spans 13 amino acids. The germline CDR1 and CDR2 sequences are LGHDT and YNNKEL (reference sequence). CDR3 sequence: CASSQVRQGNIYF. CDR3 bases: TGTGCCAGCAGCCAAGTAAGGCAGGGAAACATTTATTTT.

This chain links TRBV19 with TRBJ1-1; no definite D call. The CDR3 is 13 residues long. CDR1 is LNHDA, CDR2 SQIVND, per germline (reference sequence). Trimming pared 5 bases from V and 7 bases from J, leaving 14 bases between. The CDR3 sequence is CASSLSNRGEAFF. The CDR3 nucleotides are TGTGCCAGTAGTCTCTCCAACAGAGGTGAAGCTTTCTTT.

This clone has a handful of counts. This sequence joins TRBV4-3 and TRBJ1-1; D gene ambiguous. CDR3 length equals 15 residues. Germline CDR1 LGHNA, CDR2 YSLEER. V lost 1 base, J lost 5 bases, and 14 bases lay in between. CDR3 sequence (DNA): TGCGCCAGCAGCCAAGGGGCCAGCGGTCGGACTGAAGCTTTCTTT. Translated, it gives CASSQGASGRTEAFF.

V and J are TRBV19 and TRBJ1-2, with 12 bases matching TRBD1. The V and J ends lost 7 bases and 6 bases, in that order; junction bases with no gene match: 6. This CDR3 is built from 14 residues. Germline V gene data show CDR1 as LNHDA and CDR2 as SQIVND (reference sequence). In nucleotides, the CDR3 is TGTGCCAGTAATTTGGGACAGGGGGCAAATGGCTACACCTTC. Translated, it gives CASNLGQGANGYTF.

V gene TRBV7-2 combines with J gene TRBJ2-7; TRBD1 might be the D (5 bases). The germline gives CDR1 SGHTA, CDR2 FQGNSA. The V gene lost 1 base and the J gene lost 2 bases, with 12 bases spanning the gap. This CDR3 region has 15 residues. CDR3 amino acids: CASSLEARVPYEQYF. The CDR3 DNA reads as TGTGCCAGCAGCTTAGAAGCCAGGGTCCCCTACGAGCAGTACTTC.

The chain employs TRBV6-2 or TRBV6-3 and TRBJ2-2, with D possibly matching TRBD2 (6 bases). The CDR3 length is 14 residues. Between the trimmed V and J ends, which lost 6 bases and 0 bases, there was a span of 8 bases. Germline V lookup: CDR1 MNHEY, CDR2 SVGEGT. CDR3 protein: CASSRDSNTGELFF. CDR3 in DNA: TGTGCCAGCAGCCGGGACTCGAACACCGGGGAGCTGTTTTTT.

This chain links TRBV3-1 (or the pseudogene TRBV3-2) with TRBJ1-1, with D uncertain. The CDR3 runs 14 residues. CDR1 LGHDT and CDR2 YNNKEL come from the germline V gene (reference sequence). V was clipped by 4 bases and J by 3 bases, with 12 bases between them. CDR3 coding DNA: TGTGCCAGCAGCCGCATGGCGAGGGACACTGAAGCTTTCTTT. Amino acid sequence: CASSRMARDTEAFF.